This T cell receptor beta chain emerged from a study of blood T cells in healthy people across ages. Study-level findings and limits: When one million T cells were used, diversity estimates were thought to be underestimates.

On this clonotype: The antigen remains unidentified.

Donor samples were obtained from healthy Caucasian individuals from Russia, aged about 6 to 100. Total RNA amounts of at least 6 micrograms were extracted per sample. Then a second PCR, running about 6 to 12 cycles, was carried out with a sample-barcoded 5' primer and a J-beta primer mix. MiXCR was run by TCRdb on the 5' RACE reads, yielding one entry per CDR3 protein. The profile shows 1.5 million to 2 million distinct CDR3 sequences, 28% of them singletons. The CDR3 is 14 amino acids. From germline, CDR1 is SNHLY and CDR2 FYNNEI. V trimming: 6 bases; J trimming: 6 bases; junction bases outside the gene matches: 6.

This TCR derives from a woman aged 25-40 years in good health. The sequencing sample was made of blood. The rearrangement links TRBV2 to TRBJ2-1, with 9 bases lining up with TRBD2. This CDR3 is CASSGGLACNEQFF. The CDR3 DNA is TGTGCCAGCAGCGGAGGACTAGCGTGCAATGAGCAGTTCTTC.